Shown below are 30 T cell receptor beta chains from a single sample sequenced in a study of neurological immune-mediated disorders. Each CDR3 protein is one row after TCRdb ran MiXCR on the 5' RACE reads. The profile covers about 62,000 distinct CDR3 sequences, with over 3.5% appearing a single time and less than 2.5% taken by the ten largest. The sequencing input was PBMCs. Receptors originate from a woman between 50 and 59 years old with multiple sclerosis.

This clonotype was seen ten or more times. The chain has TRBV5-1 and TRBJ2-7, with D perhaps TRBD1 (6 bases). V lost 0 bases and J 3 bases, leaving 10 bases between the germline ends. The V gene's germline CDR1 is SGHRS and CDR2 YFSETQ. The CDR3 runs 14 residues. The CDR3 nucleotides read TGCGCCAGCAGCTTGGCCAGGGGAAGCTACGAGCAGTACTTC. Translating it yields CASSLARGSYEQYF. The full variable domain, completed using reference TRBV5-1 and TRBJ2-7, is KAGVTQTPRYLIKTRGQQVTLSCSPISGHRSVSWYQQTPGQGLQFLFEYFSETQRNKGNFPGRFSGRQFSNSRSEMNVSTLELGDSALYLCASSLARGSYEQYFGPGTRLTVT.

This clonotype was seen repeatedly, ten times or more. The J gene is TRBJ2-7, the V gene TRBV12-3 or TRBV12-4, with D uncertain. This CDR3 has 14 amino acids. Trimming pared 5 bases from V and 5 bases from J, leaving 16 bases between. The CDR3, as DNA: TGTGCCAGCAGTAACTTAGCAATGGGCCACGAGCAGTACTTC. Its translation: CASSNLAMGHEQYF.

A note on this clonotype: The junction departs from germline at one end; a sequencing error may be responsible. Here the CDR3 DNA reads TGTGCCAGCAGCTTAAGGAGGGGGGATAGCAATCAGCCCCAGAATTTT. Translating it yields CASSLRRGDSNQPQNF. This sequence joins TRBV7-2 and TRBJ1-5, with D possibly matching TRBD1 (6 bases). Germline V gives CDR1 SGHTA, CDR2 FQGNSA. The length of the CDR3 is 16 residues.

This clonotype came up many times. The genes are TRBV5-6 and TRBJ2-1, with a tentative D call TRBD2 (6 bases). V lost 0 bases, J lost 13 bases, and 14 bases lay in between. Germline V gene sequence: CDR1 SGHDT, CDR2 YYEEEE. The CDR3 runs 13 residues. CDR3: CASSLAGTSAQFF. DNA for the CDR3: TGTGCCAGCAGCTTGGCCGGGACTTCGGCTCAGTTCTTC.

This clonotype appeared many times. This chain's CDR3 is CASSLLAGTTGELFF. CDR3 in DNA: TGTGCCAGCAGTTTACTAGCGGGGACCACCGGGGAGCTGTTTTTT. The rearrangement links TRBV27 to TRBJ2-2, with TRBD2 matching 9 bases. Germline CDR1 reads MNHEY; CDR2 reads SMNVEV (reference sequence). This CDR3 contains 15 residues. Losses at the gene ends were 2 bases for V and 4 bases for J; bases not matched to a gene: 2.

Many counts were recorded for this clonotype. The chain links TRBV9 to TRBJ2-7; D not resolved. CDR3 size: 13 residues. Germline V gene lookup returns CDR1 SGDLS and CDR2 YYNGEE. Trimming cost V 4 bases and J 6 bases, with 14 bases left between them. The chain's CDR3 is CASSFDTDTEQYF. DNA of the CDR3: TGTGCCAGCAGCTTCGACACAGACACCGAGCAGTACTTC.

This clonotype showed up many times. The CDR3 DNA reads as TGTGCCAGCAGTTTTACCCCCGAGGCCACAGATACGCAGTATTTT. As protein: CASSFTPEATDTQYF. The chain carries TRBV12-3 or TRBV12-4 and TRBJ2-3; D remains unclear. V was clipped by 3 bases and J by 2 bases, with 12 bases between them. This CDR3 spans 15 amino acids.

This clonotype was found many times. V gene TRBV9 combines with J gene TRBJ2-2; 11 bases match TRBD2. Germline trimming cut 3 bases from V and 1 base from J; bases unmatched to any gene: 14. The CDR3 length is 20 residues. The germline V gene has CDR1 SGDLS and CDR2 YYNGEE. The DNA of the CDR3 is TGTGCCAGCAGCGGACCGACATATACAGGGACTAGCGGGAACACCGGGGAGCTGTTTTTT. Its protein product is CASSGPTYTGTSGNTGELFF.

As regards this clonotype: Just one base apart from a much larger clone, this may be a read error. The CDR3 reads CDSSHGTRRYEQYF. As DNA, the CDR3 is TGTGACAGCAGTCACGGGACAAGACGCTACGAGCAGTACTTC. The gene calls are TRBV27 and TRBJ2-7; TRBD1 might be the D (6 bases). Germline CDR1 is MNHEY and CDR2 is SMNVEV (reference sequence). This CDR3 has 14 amino acids.

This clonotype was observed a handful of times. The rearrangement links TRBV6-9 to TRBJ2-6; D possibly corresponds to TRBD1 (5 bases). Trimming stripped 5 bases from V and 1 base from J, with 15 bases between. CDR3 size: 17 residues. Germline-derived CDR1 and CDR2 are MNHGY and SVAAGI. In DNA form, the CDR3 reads TGTGCCAGCAGTCCCATAAGGCAGGGTTCTGGGGCCAACGTCCTGACTTTC. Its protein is CASSPIRQGSGANVLTF.

The CDR3 DNA reads TGTGCCAGCAGTTGGCTGAGCAATGAGCAGTTCTTC. This sequence encodes CASSWLSNEQFF. The genes are TRBV6-2 or TRBV6-3 and TRBJ2-1; D is ambiguous. V shed 4 bases and J shed 6 bases, with 7 bases lying between them. The germline CDR1 and CDR2 sequences are MNHEY and SVGEGT. The CDR3 covers 12 residues.

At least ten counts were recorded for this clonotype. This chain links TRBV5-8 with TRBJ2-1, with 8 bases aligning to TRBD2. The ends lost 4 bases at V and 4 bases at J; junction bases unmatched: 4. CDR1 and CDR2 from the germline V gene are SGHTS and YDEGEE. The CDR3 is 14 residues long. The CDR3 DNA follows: TGTGCCAGCAGCGTGGGACTAGGGTACAATGAGCAGTTCTTC. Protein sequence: CASSVGLGYNEQFF.

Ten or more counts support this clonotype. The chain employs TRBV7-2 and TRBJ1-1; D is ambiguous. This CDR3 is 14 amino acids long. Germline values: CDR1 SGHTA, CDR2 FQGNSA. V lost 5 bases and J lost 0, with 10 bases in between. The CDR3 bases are TGTGCCAGCAGCCTAAGGAATATGAACACTGAAGCTTTCTTT. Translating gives CASSLRNMNTEAFF.

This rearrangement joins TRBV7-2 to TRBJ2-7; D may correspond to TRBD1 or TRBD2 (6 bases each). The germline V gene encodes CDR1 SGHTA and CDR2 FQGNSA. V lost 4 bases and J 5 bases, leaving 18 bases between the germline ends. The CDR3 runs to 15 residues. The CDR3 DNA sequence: TGTGCCAGCAGCTCGAGCGGAGGGGGTCGGAACGAGCAGTACTTC. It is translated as CASSSSGGGRNEQYF.

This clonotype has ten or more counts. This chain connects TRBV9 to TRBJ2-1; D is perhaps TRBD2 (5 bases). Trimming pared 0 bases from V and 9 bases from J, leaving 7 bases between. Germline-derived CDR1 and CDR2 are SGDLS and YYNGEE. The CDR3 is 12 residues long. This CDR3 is CASSVDRGEQFF. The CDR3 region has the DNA TGTGCCAGCAGCGTAGATCGGGGTGAGCAGTTCTTC.

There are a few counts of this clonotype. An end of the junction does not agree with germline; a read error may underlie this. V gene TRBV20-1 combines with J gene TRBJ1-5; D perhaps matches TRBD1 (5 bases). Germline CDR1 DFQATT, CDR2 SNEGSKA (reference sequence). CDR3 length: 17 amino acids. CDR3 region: CSAREAGGPRGNQPQNF. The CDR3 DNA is TGCAGTGCTAGAGAAGCAGGAGGACCCCGGGGGAATCAGCCCCAGAATTTT.

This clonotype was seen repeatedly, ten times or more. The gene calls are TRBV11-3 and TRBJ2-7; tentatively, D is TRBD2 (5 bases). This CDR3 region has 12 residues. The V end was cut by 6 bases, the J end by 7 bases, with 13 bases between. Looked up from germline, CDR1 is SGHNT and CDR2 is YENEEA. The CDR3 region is CASRLSTGEQYF. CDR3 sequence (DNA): TGTGCCAGCAGGTTGTCGACGGGGGAGCAGTACTTC.

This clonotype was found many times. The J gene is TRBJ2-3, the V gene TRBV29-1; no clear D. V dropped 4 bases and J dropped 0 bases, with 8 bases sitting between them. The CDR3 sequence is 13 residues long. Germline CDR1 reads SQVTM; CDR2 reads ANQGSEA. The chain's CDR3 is CSVVETSTDTQYF. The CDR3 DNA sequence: TGCAGCGTTGTCGAGACTAGCACAGATACGCAGTATTTT.

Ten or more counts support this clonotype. The CDR3 DNA follows: TGTGCCAGCCGAGGACAGACGAACACCGGGGAGCTGTTTTTT. It is translated as CASRGQTNTGELFF. The chain has TRBV27 and TRBJ2-2; weak D call: TRBD1 (6 bases). The CDR3 length is 14 residues. From germline, CDR1 is MNHEY and CDR2 SMNVEV (reference sequence). The ends were cut back, 8 bases at V and 0 bases at J, with 10 bases in the middle.

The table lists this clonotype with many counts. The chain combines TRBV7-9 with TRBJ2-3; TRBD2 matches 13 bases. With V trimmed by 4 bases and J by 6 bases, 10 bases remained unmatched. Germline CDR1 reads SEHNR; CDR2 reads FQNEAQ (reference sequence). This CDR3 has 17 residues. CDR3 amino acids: CASSSRLGLAGADTQYF. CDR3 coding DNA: TGTGCCAGCAGCTCCCGGCTCGGACTAGCGGGAGCCGATACGCAGTATTTT.

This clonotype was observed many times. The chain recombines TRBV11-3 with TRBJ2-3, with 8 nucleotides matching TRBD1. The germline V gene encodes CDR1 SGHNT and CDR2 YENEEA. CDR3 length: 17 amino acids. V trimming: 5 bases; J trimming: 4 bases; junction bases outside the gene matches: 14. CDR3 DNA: TGTGCCAGCAGCGCCCCCGGACAGGGAGAGGTTTCAGATACGCAGTATTTT. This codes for CASSAPGQGEVSDTQYF.

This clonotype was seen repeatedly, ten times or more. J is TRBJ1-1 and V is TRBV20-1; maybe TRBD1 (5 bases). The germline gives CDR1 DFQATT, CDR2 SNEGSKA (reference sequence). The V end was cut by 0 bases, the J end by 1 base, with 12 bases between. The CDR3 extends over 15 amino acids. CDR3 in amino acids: CSARDNPGRNTEAFF. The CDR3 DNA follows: TGCAGTGCTAGAGATAACCCGGGACGGAACACTGAAGCTTTCTTT.

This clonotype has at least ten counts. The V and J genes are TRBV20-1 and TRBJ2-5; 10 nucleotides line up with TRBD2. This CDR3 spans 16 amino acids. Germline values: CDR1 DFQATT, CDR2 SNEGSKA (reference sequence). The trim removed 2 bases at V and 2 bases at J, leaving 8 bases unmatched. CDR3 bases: TGCAGTGCTAGAACTAGCGGGACGTTTCGGCAAGAGACCCAGTACTTC. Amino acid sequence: CSARTSGTFRQETQYF.

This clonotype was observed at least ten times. This chain's CDR3 is CSAIGPTDTQYF. Here the CDR3 DNA reads TGCAGTGCAATAGGGCCCACAGATACGCAGTATTTT. The J gene is TRBJ2-3, the V gene TRBV20-1; no clear D gene. The V gene lost 6 bases and the J gene lost 2 bases, with 9 bases spanning the gap. CDR3 length equals 12 residues. Germline CDR1 and CDR2: DFQATT and SNEGSKA (reference sequence).

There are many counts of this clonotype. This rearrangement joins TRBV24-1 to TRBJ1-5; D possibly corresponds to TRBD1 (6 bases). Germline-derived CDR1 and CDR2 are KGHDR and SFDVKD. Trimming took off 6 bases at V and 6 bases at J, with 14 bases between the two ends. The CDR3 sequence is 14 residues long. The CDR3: CATSSGEGSQPQHF. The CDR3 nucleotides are TGTGCCACCAGTTCAGGGGAAGGGAGTCAGCCCCAGCATTTT.

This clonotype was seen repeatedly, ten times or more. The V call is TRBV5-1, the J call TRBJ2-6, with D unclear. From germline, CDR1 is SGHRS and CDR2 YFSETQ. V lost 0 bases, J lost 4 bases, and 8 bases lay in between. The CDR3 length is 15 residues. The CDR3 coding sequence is TGCGCCAGCAGCTTGGCCGTCGGGGGGGCCAACGTCCTGACTTTC. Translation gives CASSLAVGGANVLTF.

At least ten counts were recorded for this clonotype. The CDR3 region has the DNA TGTGCCACCACCAGTAGCGGGAGCTCCTACAATGAGCAGTTCTTC. Translated, it gives CATTSSGSSYNEQFF. This chain connects TRBV15 to TRBJ2-1; 9 nucleotides line up with TRBD2. The germline gives CDR1 LNHNV, CDR2 YYDKDF (reference sequence). This CDR3 spans 15 amino acids. The trim removed 7 bases at V and 0 bases at J, leaving 4 bases unmatched. Supplemented by reference TRBV15 and TRBJ2-1, the full variable domain reads DAMVIQNPRYQVTQFGKPVTLSCSQTLNHNVMYWYQQKSSQAPKLLFHYYDKDFNNEADTPDNFQSRRPNTSFCFLDIRSPGLGDTAMYLCATTSSGSSYNEQFFGPGTRLTVL.

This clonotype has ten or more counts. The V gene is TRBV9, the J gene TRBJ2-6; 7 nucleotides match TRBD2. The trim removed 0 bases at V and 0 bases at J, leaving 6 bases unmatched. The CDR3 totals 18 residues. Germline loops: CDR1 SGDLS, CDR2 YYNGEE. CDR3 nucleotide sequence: TGTGCCAGCAGCGTAGTGGCGCGGGGGACCTCTGGGGCCAACGTCCTGACTTTC. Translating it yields CASSVVARGTSGANVLTF.

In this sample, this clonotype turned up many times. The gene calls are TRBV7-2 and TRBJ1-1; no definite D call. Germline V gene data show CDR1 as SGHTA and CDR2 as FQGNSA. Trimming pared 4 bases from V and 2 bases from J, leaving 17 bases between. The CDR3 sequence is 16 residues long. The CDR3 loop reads CASSSESPDFNTEAFF. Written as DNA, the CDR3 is TGTGCCAGCAGCTCAGAATCGCCAGATTTTAACACTGAAGCTTTCTTT.

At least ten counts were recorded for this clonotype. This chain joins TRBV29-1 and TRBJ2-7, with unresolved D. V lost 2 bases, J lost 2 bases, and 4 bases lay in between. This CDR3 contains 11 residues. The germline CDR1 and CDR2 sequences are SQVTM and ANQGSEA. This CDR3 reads CSVELAYEQYF. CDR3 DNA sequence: TGCAGCGTTGAACTGGCCTACGAGCAGTACTTC.